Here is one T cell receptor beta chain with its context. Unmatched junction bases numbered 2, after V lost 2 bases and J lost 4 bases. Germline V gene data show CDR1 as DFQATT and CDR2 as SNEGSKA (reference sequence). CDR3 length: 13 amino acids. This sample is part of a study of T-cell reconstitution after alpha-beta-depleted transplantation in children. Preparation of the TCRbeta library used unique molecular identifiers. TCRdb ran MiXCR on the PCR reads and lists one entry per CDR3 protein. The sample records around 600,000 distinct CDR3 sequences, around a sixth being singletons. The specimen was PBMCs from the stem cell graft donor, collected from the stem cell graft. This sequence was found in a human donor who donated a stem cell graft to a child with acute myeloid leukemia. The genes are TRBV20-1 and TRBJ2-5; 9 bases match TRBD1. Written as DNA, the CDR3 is TGCAGTGCTAGACAGGACAGGGGAGAGACCCAGTACTTC. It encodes CSARQDRGETQYF.